This note documents a single TCR beta chain sequence. The data belong to a study of blood T cell repertoires in COVID-19. Clones were read by immunoSEQ multiplex PCR, and TCRdb kept only the in-frame ones, dropping some. The table records 100,000 to 120,000 clones, 88% of them present only once. Sample: peripheral blood. The TCR originated in a woman between 65 and 79 years old who had recovered from COVID-19.

The CDR3 DNA reads as TGTGCCAGCATGAGGGACAGAACTAATGAAAAACTGTTTTTT. This codes for CASMRDRTNEKLFF. V usage is TRBV2 and J usage is TRBJ1-4; 7 nucleotides line up with TRBD1. CDR1 is SNHLY, CDR2 FYNNEI, per germline. The junction had 3 bases not matched to a gene; V was cut back by 7 bases and J by 1 base. CDR3 size: 14 residues.